This TCR beta chain was profiled in a study of high-grade serous ovarian cancer treatment subgroups. Clones were sequenced by immunoSEQ multiplex PCR, and TCRdb holds only the in-frame ones, with some missing. The table lists approximately 6,600 clones, less than 85% of them singletons. The CDR3 spans 16 residues. Germline CDR1 reads SEHNR; CDR2 reads FQNEAQ (reference sequence). The V gene lost 4 bases and the J gene lost 0 bases, with 13 bases spanning the gap. The tumor samples were collected prior to definitive surgery or chemotherapy. The chain has TRBV7-9 and TRBJ1-3; maybe TRBD1 (6 bases). This receptor was taken from a human donor with high-grade serous ovarian cancer. Material for sequencing was tumor tissue. CDR3 residues: CASSSDSSRSGNTIYF. The CDR3 bases are TGTGCCAGCAGCTCGGACAGCTCCCGCTCTGGAAACACCATATATTTT.